What follows is one T cell receptor beta chain and its context. Trimming removed 0 bases from V and 5 bases from J, with 11 bases in between. The CDR3 consists of 14 residues. Germline loops: CDR1 SGHRS, CDR2 YFSETQ. In the authors' methods: Researchers report that nucleated cell counts were estimated from reference gene primer amplification. Generated by immunoSEQ multiplex PCR, the TCRdb table keeps only in-frame clones and is missing some. V, J and clone size reflect that table, while D and trimming were determined from the DNA. The data show tens of thousands of clones, 89% seen once. The data derive from a study of blood T cell repertoires in COVID-19. Study-wide background: The United States, Italy and Spain supplied acute and convalescent COVID-19 samples. From T cells, B-cell-depleted T cells, or PBMCs came the material, which was cDNA or gDNA.

The TCR originated in a man in his sixties with active COVID-19. The genes are TRBV5-1 and TRBJ2-5; D is possibly TRBD2 (5 bases). Sequenced input: peripheral blood. The CDR3: CASSLGGLRETQYF. The CDR3 coding sequence is TGCGCCAGCAGCTTGGGAGGGTTGAGGGAGACCCAGTACTTC.